This TCR beta chain was recovered during a study of cytomegalovirus exposure and HLA in healthy donors. PCR used 60 Vbeta primers and 13 Jbeta primers. TCRdb's table, derived via immunoSEQ multiplex PCR, lists solely in-frame clones and lacks some. The sample consists of about 130,000 clones, 74% of them appearing once. Germline V CDR1 and CDR2: SGHRS, YFSETQ. This CDR3 contains 17 residues. Trimming cost V 0 bases and J 8 bases, with 21 bases left between them. This chain connects TRBV5-1 to TRBJ2-1; possible D gene TRBD1, 6 bases. Sequences were obtained from PBMCs. This sequence was found in a woman aged 45-65 years in good health and CMV-seropositive. CDR3 coding DNA: TGCGCCAGCAGCTTGGGTGGGGGCGGAGGCATGGCGGATGAGCAGTTCTTC. Protein sequence: CASSLGGGGGMADEQFF.